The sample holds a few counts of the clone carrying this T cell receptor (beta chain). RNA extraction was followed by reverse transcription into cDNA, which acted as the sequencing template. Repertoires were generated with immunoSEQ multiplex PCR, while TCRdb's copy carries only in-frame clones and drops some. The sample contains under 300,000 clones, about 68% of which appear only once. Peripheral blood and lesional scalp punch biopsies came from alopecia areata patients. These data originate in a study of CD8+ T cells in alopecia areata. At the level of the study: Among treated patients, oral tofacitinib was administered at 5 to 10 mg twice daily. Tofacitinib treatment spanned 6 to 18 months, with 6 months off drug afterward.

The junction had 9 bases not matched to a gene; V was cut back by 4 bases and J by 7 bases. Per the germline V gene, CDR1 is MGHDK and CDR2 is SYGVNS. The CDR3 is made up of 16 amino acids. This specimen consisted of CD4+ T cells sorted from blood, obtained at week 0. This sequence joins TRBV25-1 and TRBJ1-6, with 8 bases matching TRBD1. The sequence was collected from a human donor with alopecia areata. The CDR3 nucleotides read TGTGCCAGCAGTGGAATTAACAGGGGGTGGAATTCACCCCTCCACTTT. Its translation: CASSGINRGWNSPLHF.